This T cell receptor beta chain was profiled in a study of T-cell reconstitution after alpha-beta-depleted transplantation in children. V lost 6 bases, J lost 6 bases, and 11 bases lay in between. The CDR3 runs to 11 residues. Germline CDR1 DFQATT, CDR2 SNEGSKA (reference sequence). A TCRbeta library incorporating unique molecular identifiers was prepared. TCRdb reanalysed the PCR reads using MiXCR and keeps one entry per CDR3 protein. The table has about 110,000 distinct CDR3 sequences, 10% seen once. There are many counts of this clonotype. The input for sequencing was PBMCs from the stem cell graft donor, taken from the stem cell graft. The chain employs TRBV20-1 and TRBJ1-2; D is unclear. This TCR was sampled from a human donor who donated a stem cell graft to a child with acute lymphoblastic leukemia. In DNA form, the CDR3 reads TGCAGTGCCATATACGGGGATGGCTACACCTTC. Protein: CSAIYGDGYTF.